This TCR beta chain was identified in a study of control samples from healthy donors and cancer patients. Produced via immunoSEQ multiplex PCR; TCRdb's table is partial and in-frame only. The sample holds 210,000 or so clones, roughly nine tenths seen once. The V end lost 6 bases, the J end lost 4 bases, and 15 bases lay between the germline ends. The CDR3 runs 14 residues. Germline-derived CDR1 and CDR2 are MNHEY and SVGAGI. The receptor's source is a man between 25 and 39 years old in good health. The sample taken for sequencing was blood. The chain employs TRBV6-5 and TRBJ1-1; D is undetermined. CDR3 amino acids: CASSREYRRTEAFF. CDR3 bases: TGTGCCAGCAGCCGTGAGTACAGACGCACTGAAGCTTTCTTT.